Shown below are 12 T cell receptor beta chains from a single sample sequenced in a study of blood T cell repertoires in COVID-19. Some clones are missing from TCRdb's copy, which holds only in-frame ones; the method was immunoSEQ multiplex PCR. This sample yields under 200,000 clones, of which about 86% are seen a single time; about 7.3% belongs to the top ten. Sample: peripheral blood. The receptors here all came from a man between 45 and 60 years old with active or convalescent COVID-19.

The rearrangement uses TRBV15 and TRBJ2-5; D is ambiguous. Trimming left V 0 bases short and J 4 bases short, with 27 bases between. The germline gives CDR1 LNHNV, CDR2 YYDKDF (reference sequence). This CDR3 has 20 residues. The CDR3 reads CATSRDELAFFRSISETQYF. The CDR3 coding sequence is TGTGCCACCAGCAGAGATGAGTTAGCATTTTTCCGCTCAATTTCAGAGACCCAGTACTTC.

The V and J genes are TRBV4-3 and TRBJ2-5; no firm D call. CDR1 and CDR2 from the germline V gene are LGHNA and YSLEER. V gave up 4 bases and J gave up 5 bases, with 17 bases separating them. CDR3 length: 15 residues. CDR3 nucleotide sequence: TGCGCCAGCAGCCCCAGTGTGGGCTCTGGGGAGACCCAGTACTTC. Translating gives CASSPSVGSGETQYF.

The chain recombines TRBV5-4 with TRBJ1-6, with 11 bases fitting TRBD1. The CDR3 consists of 17 residues. Per germline, CDR1 SGHNT and CDR2 YYREEE (reference sequence). The trim removed 4 bases at V and 1 base at J, leaving 4 bases unmatched. The CDR3 sequence: CASSTGTGGSYNSPLHF. CDR3 bases: TGTGCCAGCAGCACCGGGACAGGGGGATCCTATAATTCACCCCTCCACTTT.

The chain carries TRBV9 and TRBJ1-2, with a weak D call TRBD1 (6 bases). Germline values: CDR1 SGDLS, CDR2 YYNGEE. With 0 bases removed from V and 7 bases from J, the gap between germline ends came to 13 bases. The CDR3 consists of 14 residues. The CDR3 region is CASSVGMGARGYTF. CDR3 sequence (DNA): TGTGCCAGCAGCGTAGGTATGGGGGCCCGTGGCTACACCTTC.

The chain has TRBV19 and TRBJ1-2; perhaps TRBD1 as D (6 bases). Trimming cost V 7 bases and J 8 bases, with 14 bases left between them. The CDR3 extends over 12 amino acids. Germline CDR1 is LNHDA and CDR2 is SQIVND (reference sequence). CDR3 DNA: TGTGCCAGTAACAGGGTTTCGGAGGGCTACACCTTC. Translation: CASNRVSEGYTF.

The chain is built from TRBV24-1 and TRBJ2-5, with 9 positions matching TRBD2. This CDR3 contains 16 residues. Germline V gene lookup returns CDR1 KGHDR and CDR2 SFDVKD. The ends lost 1 base at V and 4 bases at J; junction bases unmatched: 6. CDR3 protein: CATSDFGREGPETQYF. DNA for the CDR3: TGTGCCACCAGTGATTTCGGGCGGGAGGGCCCAGAGACCCAGTACTTC.

The CDR3 sequence is CASSLRGGLVYEQFF. The CDR3 DNA sequence: TGTGCCAGCAGCTTACGGGGGGGCCTCGTCTATGAGCAGTTCTTC. The chain couples TRBV7-6 to TRBJ2-1, with TRBD2 identical over 8 bases. The CDR3 consists of 15 residues. Germline trimming cut 2 bases from V and 8 bases from J; bases unmatched to any gene: 8. Germline-derived CDR1 and CDR2 are SGHVS and FNYEAQ. Full variable domain (rest looked up from reference TRBV7-6 and TRBJ2-1): GAGVSQSPRYKVTKRGQDVALRCDPISGHVSLYWYRQALGQGPEFLTYFNYEAQQDKSGLPNDRFSAERPEGSISTLTIQRTEQRDSAMYRCASSLRGGLVYEQFFGPGTRLTVL.

J is TRBJ2-2 and V is TRBV4-3, with 13 bases aligning to TRBD2. Germline V gene data show CDR1 as LGHNA and CDR2 as YSLEER. CDR3 size: 18 residues. J lost 5 bases, V lost 2 bases, and 8 bases had no gene match. In DNA form, the CDR3 reads TGCGCCAGCAGCCAATTTACTGGACTAGCGGGAGTAACCGGGGAGCTGTTTTTT. Translating it yields CASSQFTGLAGVTGELFF.

The V gene is TRBV6-5, the J gene TRBJ1-2, with TRBD1 as a possible D gene (6 bases). Per the germline V gene, CDR1 is MNHEY and CDR2 is SVGAGI. The V end lost 10 bases, the J end lost 3 bases, and 18 bases lay between the germline ends. The CDR3 has 14 residues. The CDR3 region is CATGGGPEYYGYTF. As DNA, the CDR3 is TGTGCCACCGGTGGGGGCCCCGAATACTATGGCTACACCTTC.

This clone occurred once. V usage is TRBV16 and J usage is TRBJ2-3; weak D call: TRBD2 (5 bases). V was cut by 0 bases and J by 0 bases, with 10 bases left in between. The CDR3 contains 16 residues. Germline CDR1 KGHSY, CDR2 FQNENV. The CDR3, as DNA: TGTGCCAGCAGCCAATCTCTAGCATCCAGCACAGATACGCAGTATTTT. As protein: CASSQSLASSTDTQYF.

The rearrangement links TRBV28 to TRBJ2-1; possible D gene TRBD2, 5 bases. The CDR3 runs 12 residues. Germline-derived CDR1 and CDR2 are MDHEN and SYDVKM. Trimming removed 6 bases at V and 10 bases at J, with 13 bases between. The CDR3 nucleotides read TGTGCCAGCAGCTATTTCCGGAGGGAGCAGTTCTTC. The encoded protein is CASSYFRREQFF.

The chain links TRBV25-1 to TRBJ2-1; 8 nucleotides align to TRBD2. V trimming: 1 base; J trimming: 9 bases; junction bases outside the gene matches: 5. CDR3 size: 14 residues. Germline V gene data show CDR1 as MGHDK and CDR2 as SYGVNS. CDR3 nucleotide sequence: TGTGCCAGCAGTGAATTCAGCGGGGGTGTTGAGCAGTTCTTC. Encoded protein: CASSEFSGGVEQFF. The full variable domain, completed using reference TRBV25-1 and TRBJ2-1, is EADIYQTPRYLVIGTGKKITLECSQTMGHDKMYWYQQDPGMELHLIHYSYGVNSTEKGDLSSESTVSRIRTEHFPLTLESARPSHTSQYLCASSEFSGGVEQFFGPGTRLTVL.